This T cell receptor (beta chain) was sequenced during a study of CD4+ T cells in melanoma. Trimming shortened V by 0 bases and J by 0 bases, and 6 bases separated the two germline ends. The CDR3 is made up of 15 amino acids. Germline CDR1 is LGHNA and CDR2 is YNFKEQ. The table came from immunoSEQ multiplex PCR; TCRdb's copy has only in-frame clones and leaves some out. The sample holds 140,000 or so clones, approximately 91% seen once. This clone was observed once. The genes are TRBV4-2 and TRBJ1-3; unclear D gene. The TCR sequence derives from a human donor with melanoma. The CDR3 nucleotides read TGTGCCAGCAGCCAAGATCCCACCTCTGGAAACACCATATATTTT. It yields the protein CASSQDPTSGNTIYF.